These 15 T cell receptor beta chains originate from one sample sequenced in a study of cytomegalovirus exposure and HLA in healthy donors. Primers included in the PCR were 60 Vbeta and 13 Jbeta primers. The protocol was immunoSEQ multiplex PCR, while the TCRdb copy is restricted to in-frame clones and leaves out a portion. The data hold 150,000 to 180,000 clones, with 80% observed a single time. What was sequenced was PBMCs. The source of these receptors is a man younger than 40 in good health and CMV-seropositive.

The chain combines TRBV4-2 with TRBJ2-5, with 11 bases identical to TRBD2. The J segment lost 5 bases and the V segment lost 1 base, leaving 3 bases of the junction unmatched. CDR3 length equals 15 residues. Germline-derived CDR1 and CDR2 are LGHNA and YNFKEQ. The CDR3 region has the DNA TGTGCCAGCAGCCAAGTTCCTAGCGGGAGGGAGACCCAGTACTTC. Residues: CASSQVPSGRETQYF.

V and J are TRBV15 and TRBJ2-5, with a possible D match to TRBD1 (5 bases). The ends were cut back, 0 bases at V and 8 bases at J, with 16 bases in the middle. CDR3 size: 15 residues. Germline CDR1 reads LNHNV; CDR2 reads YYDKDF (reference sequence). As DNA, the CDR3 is TGTGCCACCAGCAGAGACGACAGTCCGGTCGCAACCCAGTACTTC. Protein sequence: CATSRDDSPVATQYF.

The CDR3 sequence: CASSNRGLNTEAFF. The CDR3 DNA reads TGTGCCAGCAGCAACAGGGGGCTCAACACTGAAGCTTTCTTT. This chain links TRBV27 with TRBJ1-1; 9 positions agree with TRBD1. Germline V gene sequence: CDR1 MNHEY, CDR2 SMNVEV (reference sequence). With V trimmed by 6 bases and J by 2 bases, 4 bases remained unmatched. The CDR3 is 14 residues long.

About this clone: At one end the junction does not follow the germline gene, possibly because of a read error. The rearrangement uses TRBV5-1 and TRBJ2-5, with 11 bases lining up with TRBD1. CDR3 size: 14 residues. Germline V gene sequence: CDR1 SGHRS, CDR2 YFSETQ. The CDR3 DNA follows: TGCGCCAGCAGCTCGGACAGGGGGCAAGGGACCCAGTACTTC. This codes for CASSSDRGQGTQYF.

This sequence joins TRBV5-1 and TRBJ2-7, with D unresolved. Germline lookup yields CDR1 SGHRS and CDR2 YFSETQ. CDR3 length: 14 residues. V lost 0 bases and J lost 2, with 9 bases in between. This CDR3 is CASSLGRFPYEQYF. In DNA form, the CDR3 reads TGCGCCAGCAGCTTGGGCAGGTTCCCCTACGAGCAGTACTTC.

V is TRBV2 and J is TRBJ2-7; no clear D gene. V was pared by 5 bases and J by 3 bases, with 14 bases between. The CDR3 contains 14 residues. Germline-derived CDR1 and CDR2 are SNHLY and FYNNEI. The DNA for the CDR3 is TGTGCCAGCAGTCCAAACTCAATCGTCTACGAGCAGTACTTC. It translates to CASSPNSIVYEQYF.

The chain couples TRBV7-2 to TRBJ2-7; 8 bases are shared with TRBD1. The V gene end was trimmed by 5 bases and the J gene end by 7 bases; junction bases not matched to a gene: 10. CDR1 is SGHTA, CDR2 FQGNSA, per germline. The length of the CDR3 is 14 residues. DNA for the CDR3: TGTGCCAGCAGCGCAAACCGACAGGGGAAAGAGCAGTACTTC. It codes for CASSANRQGKEQYF.

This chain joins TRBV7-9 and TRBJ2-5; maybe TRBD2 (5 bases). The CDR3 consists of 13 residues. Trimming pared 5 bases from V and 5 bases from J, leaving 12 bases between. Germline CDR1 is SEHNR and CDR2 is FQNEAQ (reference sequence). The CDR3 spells CASSPTRGETQYF. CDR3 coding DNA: TGTGCCAGCAGCCCTACACGAGGGGAGACCCAGTACTTC.

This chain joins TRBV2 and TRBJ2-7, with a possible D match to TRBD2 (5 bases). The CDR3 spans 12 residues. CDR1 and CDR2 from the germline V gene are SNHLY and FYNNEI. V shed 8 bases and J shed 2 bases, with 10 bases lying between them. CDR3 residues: CASLSEAYEQYF. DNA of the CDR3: TGTGCCAGCTTATCGGAGGCCTACGAGCAGTACTTC.

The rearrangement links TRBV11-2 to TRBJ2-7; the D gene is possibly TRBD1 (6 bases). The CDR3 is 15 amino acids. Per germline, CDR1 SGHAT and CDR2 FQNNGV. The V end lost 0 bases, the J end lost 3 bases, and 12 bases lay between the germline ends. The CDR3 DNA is TGTGCCAGCAGCTTAGATGGCCACAGGGACTACGAGCAGTACTTC. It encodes CASSLDGHRDYEQYF.

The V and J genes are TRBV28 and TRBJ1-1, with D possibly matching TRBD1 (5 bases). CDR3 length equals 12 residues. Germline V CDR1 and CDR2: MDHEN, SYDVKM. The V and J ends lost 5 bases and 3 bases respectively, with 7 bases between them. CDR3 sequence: CASSEGDTEAFF. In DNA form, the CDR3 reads TGTGCCAGCAGTGAAGGGGACACTGAAGCTTTCTTT.

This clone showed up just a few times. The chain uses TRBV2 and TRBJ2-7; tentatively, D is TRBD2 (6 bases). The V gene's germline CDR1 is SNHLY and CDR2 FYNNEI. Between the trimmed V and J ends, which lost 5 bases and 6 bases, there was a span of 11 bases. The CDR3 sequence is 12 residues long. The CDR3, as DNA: TGTGCCAGCAGTTCACCCGGGAGCGAGCAGTACTTC. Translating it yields CASSSPGSEQYF.

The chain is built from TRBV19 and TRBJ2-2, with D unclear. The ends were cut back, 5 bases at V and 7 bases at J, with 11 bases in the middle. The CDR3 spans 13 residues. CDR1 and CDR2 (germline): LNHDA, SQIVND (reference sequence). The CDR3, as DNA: TGTGCCAGTAGTCCCGGGTCTGGCGGGGAGCTGTTTTTT. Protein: CASSPGSGGELFF.

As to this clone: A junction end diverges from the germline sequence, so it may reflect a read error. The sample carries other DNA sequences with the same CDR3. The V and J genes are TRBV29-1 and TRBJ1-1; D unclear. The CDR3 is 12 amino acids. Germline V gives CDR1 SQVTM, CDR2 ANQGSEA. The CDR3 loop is CSVLTSRIEAFF. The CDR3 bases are TGTAGCGTTCTTACTTCGAGGATTGAAGCTTTCTTT.

The CDR3 here is CASSLKRSGLGLETQYF. CDR3 DNA: TGTGCCAGCAGCTTAAAGCGTAGCGGCCTAGGGTTGGAGACCCAGTACTTC. This sequence joins TRBV7-2 and TRBJ2-5; tentatively, D is TRBD2 (6 bases). The ends were cut back, 2 bases at V and 5 bases at J, with 21 bases in the middle. This CDR3 contains 17 residues. CDR1 and CDR2 (germline): SGHTA, FQGNSA.